Sequencing of this TCR beta chain was carried out in a study of cytotoxic CD8 clonotypes in ibrutinib-treated CLL. Trimming removed 5 bases at V and 5 bases at J, with 16 bases between. The CDR3 runs 16 residues. Germline-derived CDR1 and CDR2 are SEHNR and FQNEAQ (reference sequence). Profiling relied on immunoSEQ multiplex PCR, and the TCRdb table lists in-frame clones only, not all of them. Among some 350,000 clones listed, 67% were seen once. The V and J genes are TRBV7-9 and TRBJ1-6; D is possibly TRBD1 (6 bases). The sequence was obtained from a human donor with chronic lymphocytic leukemia. The sequences come from PBMCs, collected after 36 months of ibrutinib treatment. The CDR3 loop is CASSPPTGRNNSPLHF. CDR3 DNA sequence: TGTGCCAGCAGCCCCCCAACAGGGCGGAATAATTCACCCCTCCACTTT.